The 4 T cell receptor beta chains below were found in one sample sequenced in a study of spatial heterogeneity in lung cancer. As to time point: sample taken at primary tumor resection. In each case, whole RNA from tumor, nontumor lung or frozen PBMC was sequenced unsorted. A single record per CDR3 protein comes from TCRdb applying MiXCR to the 5' RACE reads. Of about 40,000 distinct CDR3 sequences in the sample, roughly 5% were seen once. The source material was PBMCs, sampled at surgery. The receptors shown here come from a female donor with early-stage non-small cell lung cancer.

This clonotype was seen more than once but under ten times. The V call is TRBV5-6, the J call TRBJ2-5, with TRBD2 identical over 13 bases. V gave up 3 bases and J gave up 4 bases; unmatched junction bases: 3. Germline assignment: CDR1 SGHDT and CDR2 YYEEEE. This CDR3 is built from 15 residues. The CDR3 sequence is CASSSGLAGAETQYF. The DNA of the CDR3 is TGTGCCAGCAGCTCCGGACTAGCGGGGGCAGAGACCCAGTACTTC.

Ten or more counts support this clonotype. This rearrangement joins TRBV28 to TRBJ2-3; no reliable D call. The CDR3 contains 13 residues. Germline lookup yields CDR1 MDHEN and CDR2 SYDVKM. With 7 bases removed from V and 7 bases from J, the gap between germline ends came to 15 bases. CDR3 residues: CASNPRAPYTQYF. The CDR3 nucleotides read TGTGCCAGCAATCCCAGAGCGCCATATACGCAGTATTTT. The entire variable domain, with the rest obtained from reference TRBV28 and TRBJ2-3, is as follows: DVKVTQSSRYLVKRTGEKVFLECVQDMDHENMFWYRQDPGLGLRLIYFSYDVKMKEKGDIPEGYSVSREKKERFSLILESASTNQTSMYLCASNPRAPYTQYFGPGTRLTVL.

The rearrangement links TRBV2 to TRBJ1-1, with D uncertain. Trimming removed 5 bases at V and 0 bases at J, with 7 bases between. The CDR3 spans 13 residues. The germline CDR1 and CDR2 sequences are SNHLY and FYNNEI. CDR3 amino acids: CASSKGMNTEAFF. The CDR3 DNA follows: TGTGCCAGCAGTAAGGGCATGAACACTGAAGCTTTCTTT.

Many counts were recorded for this clonotype. This chain uses TRBV28 with TRBJ2-7; D possibly corresponds to TRBD1 (5 bases). CDR1 MDHEN and CDR2 SYDVKM come from the germline V gene. The V gene lost 3 bases and the J gene lost 0 bases, with 12 bases spanning the gap. The CDR3 contains 15 residues. Written as DNA, the CDR3 is TGTGCCAGCAGTTTTGGGCTAAGGGGCTCCTACGAGCAGTACTTC. Translating gives CASSFGLRGSYEQYF.